Below are 19 T cell receptor beta chains sequenced from a single sample in a study of T cell repertoires in cytomegalovirus infection. TCRdb passed the reads through MiXCR, listing each CDR3 protein once. The sample lists some 800,000 distinct CDR3 sequences, about 27% occurring once. What these receptors recognize is not known. The sample here was cultured CD8+ T cells from PBMCs, taken from culture after CMV antigen stimulation. These receptors were collected from a human donor in good health (CMV status not recorded). Some clones in this sample may be carry-over from other donors' samples.

The V and J genes are TRBV7-9 and TRBJ1-1, with 10 bases fitting TRBD1. This CDR3 has 16 residues. Germline CDR1 reads SEHNR; CDR2 reads FQNEAQ (reference sequence). Trimming at V came to 4 bases and at J to 4 bases, leaving 9 bases not matched to a gene. The CDR3 sequence is CASSSSTGGLGTEAFF. Written as DNA, the CDR3 is TGTGCCAGCAGCTCTTCGACAGGGGGCTTGGGCACTGAAGCTTTCTTT.

This clonotype was observed a few times. This chain connects TRBV6-2 or TRBV6-3 to TRBJ2-1; 11 positions agree with TRBD2. With V trimmed by 4 bases and J by 8 bases, 7 bases remained unmatched. Per the germline V gene, CDR1 is MNHEY and CDR2 is SVGEGT. This CDR3 contains 15 residues. CDR3 sequence: CASSFSGGAWYEQFF. The DNA of the CDR3 is TGTGCCAGCAGTTTTAGCGGGGGGGCCTGGTATGAGCAGTTCTTC.

This chain joins TRBV2 and TRBJ2-3, with 8 bases identical to TRBD1. The germline CDR1 and CDR2 sequences are SNHLY and FYNNEI. This CDR3 has 12 amino acids. The CDR3 loop is CADRVSADTQYF. The CDR3 DNA follows: TGTGCGGACAGGGTATCGGCAGATACGCAGTATTTT.

CDR3 residues: CASNQATDTQYF. The CDR3 nucleotides are TGCGCCAGCAATCAAGCGACAGATACGCAGTATTTT. The V gene is TRBV5-1, the J gene TRBJ2-3; unclear D gene. The V gene lost 6 bases and the J gene lost 3 bases, with 8 bases spanning the gap. Germline assignment: CDR1 SGHRS and CDR2 YFSETQ. The CDR3 is 12 residues long.

This clonotype was observed at least ten times. This chain links TRBV7-3 with TRBJ2-1; either TRBD1 or TRBD2 may supply D (5 bases each). Germline V CDR1 and CDR2: SGHTA, FQGTGA. V dropped 5 bases and J dropped 7 bases, with 12 bases sitting between them. The CDR3 loop spans 13 amino acids. The CDR3 DNA reads as TGTGCCAGCAGCGTCGGGACCTCTAATGAGCAGTTCTTC. Translating it yields CASSVGTSNEQFF.

The chain joins TRBV11-1 to TRBJ2-1, with TRBD2 matching over 12 bases. This CDR3 comprises 16 residues. V was pared by 4 bases and J by 5 bases, with 6 bases of the junction left unmatched. The germline V gene has CDR1 SGHAT and CDR2 FQDESV (reference sequence). The CDR3 DNA reads TGTGCCAGCAGCTCCGAGACTAGCGGGGGCCACAATGAGCAGTTCTTC. It translates to CASSSETSGGHNEQFF.

The chain combines TRBV2 with TRBJ1-4, with 9 bases lining up with TRBD1. The CDR3 contains 17 residues. CDR1 is SNHLY, CDR2 FYNNEI, per germline. With 7 bases clipped from V and 2 bases from J, the junction kept 11 bases outside the gene matches. The chain's CDR3 is CASKLGQGSWTNEKLFF. The CDR3 DNA reads as TGTGCCAGCAAGCTTGGACAGGGGAGTTGGACTAATGAAAAACTGTTTTTT.

The J gene is TRBJ1-1, the V gene TRBV2; D gene ambiguous. CDR3 length: 14 residues. Germline lookup yields CDR1 SNHLY and CDR2 FYNNEI. Trimming took off 2 bases at V and 5 bases at J, with 12 bases between the two ends. The CDR3 loop is CASSERPAGTEAFF. The CDR3 DNA sequence: TGTGCCAGCAGTGAAAGACCGGCCGGGACTGAAGCTTTCTTT.

V gene TRBV27 combines with J gene TRBJ2-1; no definite D call. Germline loops: CDR1 MNHEY, CDR2 SMNVEV (reference sequence). The CDR3 is 13 residues long. Deletions cut 5 bases from V and 14 bases from J, with 19 bases between. In DNA, the CDR3 is TGTGCCAGCAGTCGGAGAAGTCCGGATGTAGAGTTCTTC. The encoded protein is CASSRRSPDVEFF.

The V and J genes are TRBV6-6 and TRBJ2-2, with 13 bases identical to TRBD2. V was pared by 4 bases and J by 5 bases, with 4 bases of the junction left unmatched. The germline CDR1 and CDR2 sequences are MNHNY and SVGAGI (reference sequence). The CDR3 runs to 16 residues. The CDR3 bases are TGTGCCAGCAGTTCGACTAGCGGGGGGCTTACCGGGGAGCTGTTTTTT. Translating it yields CASSSTSGGLTGELFF.

The table lists this clonotype with a few counts. The CDR3 sequence: CASSPGGPRDTQYF. In DNA form, the CDR3 reads TGTGCCAGCAGTCCGGGGGGGCCGAGGGATACGCAGTATTTT. The rearrangement uses TRBV12-3 or TRBV12-4 and TRBJ2-3; TRBD2 agrees at 8 bases. V trimming: 5 bases; J trimming: 6 bases; junction bases outside the gene matches: 7. CDR3 size: 14 residues.

The genes are TRBV7-9 and TRBJ1-3; no definite D call. The CDR3 has 15 residues. Trimming removed 5 bases at V and 13 bases at J, with 24 bases between. The V gene's germline CDR1 is SEHNR and CDR2 FQNEAQ (reference sequence). CDR3 in amino acids: CASSLGPVLQNLIYF. The CDR3 nucleotides read TGTGCCAGCAGCCTAGGTCCAGTTCTCCAAAATCTGATATATTTT.

The J gene is TRBJ2-1, the V gene TRBV28; 13 bases line up with TRBD2. J was trimmed by 9 bases and V by 2 bases; bases with no gene match: 7. This CDR3 is built from 16 residues. Germline CDR1 and CDR2: MDHEN and SYDVKM. The CDR3 DNA follows: TGTGCCAGCAGTTTAGAAGGACTAGCGGGGGTCAGTGAGCAGTTCTTC. It encodes CASSLEGLAGVSEQFF.

The chain is built from TRBV12-3 or TRBV12-4 and TRBJ2-3; 7 bases map to TRBD2. This CDR3 is 16 amino acids long. The V segment lost 3 bases and the J segment 0 bases; nucleotides outside the gene matches: 6. For the CDR3, the DNA is TGTGCCAGCAGTTTTCGGACTAGTATAAGCACAGATACGCAGTATTTT. Translation: CASSFRTSISTDTQYF.

The chain employs TRBV6-2 or TRBV6-3 and TRBJ1-1; TRBD1 matches at 7 bases. The V gene end was trimmed by 6 bases and the J gene end by 1 base; junction bases not matched to a gene: 8. This CDR3 region has 15 residues. The V gene's germline CDR1 is MNHEY and CDR2 SVGEGT. In nucleotides, the CDR3 is TGTGCCAGCAGACTCCTGGGACAGAGGAACACTGAAGCTTTCTTT. This codes for CASRLLGQRNTEAFF.

This clonotype appeared a few times. The chain joins TRBV12-3 or TRBV12-4 to TRBJ2-5; 7 nucleotides align to TRBD2. The J segment lost 2 bases and the V segment lost 3 bases, leaving 9 bases of the junction unmatched. This CDR3 contains 16 residues. CDR3 sequence: CASSFWPAGNQETQYF. CDR3 DNA sequence: TGTGCCAGCAGTTTCTGGCCAGCGGGAAATCAAGAGACCCAGTACTTC.

CDR3 sequence reads: CASSSGTDFSYQETQYF. CDR3 bases: TGTGCCAGCAGCTCCGGGACAGACTTCTCGTACCAAGAGACCCAGTACTTC. J is TRBJ2-5 and V is TRBV28, with 7 bases matching TRBD1. Germline values: CDR1 MDHEN, CDR2 SYDVKM. The CDR3 loop spans 17 amino acids. V lost 6 bases and J lost 0; bases outside the gene matches: 13.

The rearrangement uses TRBV7-2 and TRBJ2-7; no firm D call. V lost 0 bases and J 0 bases, leaving 6 bases between the germline ends. Germline CDR1 reads SGHTA; CDR2 reads FQGNSA. This CDR3 contains 14 residues. The CDR3, as DNA: TGTGCCAGCAGCTTAGCAGGTTTCTCCTACGAGCAGTACGTC. Amino acids: CASSLAGFSYEQYV.

This clonotype was seen only a few times. The chain couples TRBV24-1 to TRBJ2-3; 7 bases line up with TRBD1. This CDR3 is built from 15 residues. The germline V gene has CDR1 KGHDR and CDR2 SFDVKD. J lost 5 bases, V lost 1 base, and 5 bases had no gene match. The DNA of the CDR3 is TGTGCCACCAGTGATTTACAGGGGTTGGGAGATACGCAGTATTTT. Its translation: CATSDLQGLGDTQYF.